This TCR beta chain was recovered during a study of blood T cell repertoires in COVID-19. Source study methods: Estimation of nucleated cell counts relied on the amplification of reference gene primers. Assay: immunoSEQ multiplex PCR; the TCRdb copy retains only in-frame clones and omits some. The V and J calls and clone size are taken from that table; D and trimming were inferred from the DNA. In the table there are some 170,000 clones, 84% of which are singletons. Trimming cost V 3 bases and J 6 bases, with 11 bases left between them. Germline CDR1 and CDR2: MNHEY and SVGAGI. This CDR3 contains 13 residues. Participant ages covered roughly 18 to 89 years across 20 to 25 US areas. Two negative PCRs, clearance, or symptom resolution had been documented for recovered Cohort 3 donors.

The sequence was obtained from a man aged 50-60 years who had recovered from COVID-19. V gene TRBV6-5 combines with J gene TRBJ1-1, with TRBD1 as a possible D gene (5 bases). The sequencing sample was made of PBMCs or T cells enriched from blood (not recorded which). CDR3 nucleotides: TGTGCCAGCAGTTATACGACAGAGGCTGAAGCTTTCTTT. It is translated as CASSYTTEAEAFF.